A selection of T cell receptor beta chains follows, all from one sample in a study of blood T cell repertoires in COVID-19. TCRdb keeps only in-frame clones here, not all; method: immunoSEQ multiplex PCR. The data show some 160,000 clones, roughly 90% seen once. The sample was peripheral blood. The receptors originated from a young man with acute or convalescent COVID-19. CDR3s include the opening cysteine and the closing phenylalanine or tryptophan. D genes are given only for firm matches. A row's size may be missing; if present it is once, few, many or a size class.

J	V	size	D	DNA	CDR3
TRBJ2-2	TRBV24-1	.	TRBD1	TGTGCCACCAGTGACCCGGGACAGGCGAACACCGGGGAGCTGTTTTTT	CATSDPGQANTGELFF
TRBJ2-2	TRBV5-1	.	TRBD1	TGCGCCAGCAGTTTTCAGGGGGATAGCACCGGGGAGCTGTTTTTT	CASSFQGDSTGELFF
TRBJ2-3	TRBV3-1/TRBV3-2	.	TRBD2	TGTGCCAGCAGCCAAGGGCGGACTAGCGGGAACACAGATACGCAGTATTTT	CASSQGRTSGNTDTQYF
TRBJ2-5	TRBV27	once	TRBD1	TGTGCCAGCAGTTTATATCAGGGACAGGCCCACGAGACCCAGTACTTC	CASSLYQGQAHETQYF
TRBJ1-5	TRBV27	once	TRBD1	TGTGCCAGCAGCCCCGGGACAGCCGGCGCCGATCAGCCCCAGCATTTT	CASSPGTAGADQPQHF
TRBJ2-3	TRBV24-1	.	TRBD2	TGTGCCACCAGTGACCCGGGACTAGCGGGATCGGCAGATACGCAGTATTTT	CATSDPGLAGSADTQYF
TRBJ1-4	TRBV3-1/TRBV3-2	.	.	TGTGCCAGCAGCCAAGTGCGGGGGGTTAATGAAAAACTGTTTTTT	CASSQVRGVNEKLFF
TRBJ1-6	TRBV11-2	few	.	TGTGCCAGCAGCTTAAGTGGGCCACCCCTCCACTTT	CASSLSGPPLHF
TRBJ1-5	TRBV19	.	.	TGTGCCAGTAGTATTAAGGGACACCAGACTAATAGCAATCAGCCCCAGCATTTT	CASSIKGHQTNSNQPQHF
TRBJ1-5	TRBV2	.	.	TGTGCCAGCAGTAGACAGCCTTCCCCTAGGGCTTATAGCAATCAGCCCCAGCATTTT	CASSRQPSPRAYSNQPQHF
TRBJ1-1	TRBV3-1/TRBV3-2	.	.	TGTGCCAGCAGCCTCTACAGTTCCGAAGCTTTCTTT	CASSLYSSEAFF
TRBJ2-3	TRBV19	.	TRBD1	TGTGCCAGTACCCCTCGGCTAGGGGACAGGTGGTATTTT	CASTPRLGDRWYF
TRBJ1-2	TRBV7-2	.	TRBD1	TGTGCCAGCAGCTTAGCAGCTGACAGGGGGCAGGATGGCTACACCTTC	CASSLAADRGQDGYTF
TRBJ2-1	TRBV6-5	.	.	TGTGCCAGCAGTTCCGGTGGGGCGAAGCAGTTCTTC	CASSSGGAKQFF
TRBJ2-2	TRBV6-5	.	.	TGTGCCAGCAGTTACTCTCCTAACACCGGGGAGCTGTTTTTT	CASSYSPNTGELFF
TRBJ1-1	TRBV2	.	.	TGTGCCAGCAGTGAAGTCTGGGAGGAGTACCCGCTTGGAGCTTTCTTT	CASSEVWEEYPLGAFF
TRBJ2-1	TRBV7-2	.	TRBD2	TGTGCCAGCAGTCTCCTAGCGGGTTTTTACAATGAGCAGTTCTTC	CASSLLAGFYNEQFF
TRBJ1-3	TRBV14	.	.	TGTGCCAGCAGCCAAGGGGGGGCTGGAAACACCATATATTTT	CASSQGGAGNTIYF
TRBJ1-1	TRBV10-3	.	TRBD1	TGTGCCGACGGGACAGGCGTTGGAATCACTGAAGCTTTCTTT	CADGTGVGITEAFF
TRBJ1-1	TRBV12-3/TRBV12-4	.	TRBD1	TGTGCCAGCAGCACAGGGGGCCCTGAAGCTTTCTTT	CASSTGGPEAFF
TRBJ2-5	TRBV10-2	.	TRBD1	TGCGCCAGCACGGCAGGGGGACGCCAAGAGACCCAGTACTTC	CASTAGGRQETQYF
TRBJ2-2	TRBV9	.	TRBD1	TGTGCCAGCAGCCTCTACAGGGGCTTATCGTCAGGGGAGCTGTTTTTT	CASSLYRGLSSGELFF
TRBJ1-5	TRBV19	once	.	TGTGCCAGTAGTATACGGGGTTCGGGCAATCAGCCCCAGCATTTT	CASSIRGSGNQPQHF
TRBJ1-5	TRBV2	.	.	TGTGCCAGCGGAGCGGAGATAAGCAATCAGCCCCAGCATTTT	CASGAEISNQPQHF
TRBJ1-6	TRBV7-9	.	TRBD1	TGTGCCAGCAGCCCCCGGGGACAGGGAACGGAAGATTCACCCCTCCACTTT	CASSPRGQGTEDSPLHF
TRBJ2-6	TRBV11-2	.	TRBD1	TGTGCCAGCAGCGCTCCCCCAGGGGGATTTTGGTCTGGGGCCAACGTCCTGACTTTC	CASSAPPGGFWSGANVLTF
TRBJ1-1	TRBV9	.	TRBD1	TGTGCCAGCAGCGTAAGGCTCCCGGGACAGGGGGCGAACACTGAAGCTTTCTTT	CASSVRLPGQGANTEAFF
TRBJ2-3	TRBV20-1	.	TRBD2	TGCAGTGCTAGTGGCCTAGCGGGTCCAAGAGATACGCAGTATTTT	CSASGLAGPRDTQYF
TRBJ1-6	TRBV6-5	.	.	TGTGCCAGCAGGACAGTTTATAATTCACCCCTCCACTTT	CASRTVYNSPLHF
TRBJ2-2	TRBV6-5	.	.	TGTGCCACCAGAAAGGCCGGAGGGCTCAGGGAGCTGTTTTTT	CATRKAGGLRELFF
TRBJ1-2	TRBV7-9	.	.	TGTGCCAGCAGCTTAGGGGTCGGGGGAGACTATGGCTACACCTTC	CASSLGVGGDYGYTF
TRBJ1-5	TRBV12-3/TRBV12-4	.	.	TGTGCCAGCAGTGAAGACACCAATCAGCCCCAGCATTTT	CASSEDTNQPQHF
TRBJ2-5	TRBV7-9	.	.	TGTGCCAGCAGCTTACCAGGGAAAGAGACCCAGTACTTC	CASSLPGKETQYF
TRBJ2-1	TRBV28	.	TRBD2	TGTGCCAGCAGTCCCCCTAGCGGGGGGGCCTCGAATGAGCAGTTCTTC	CASSPPSGGASNEQFF
TRBJ1-1	TRBV7-2	once	.	TGTGCCAGCAGCTTAAATCCCTCTGGATGGGGCGCGTCGGGCACTGAAGCTTTCTTT	CASSLNPSGWGASGTEAFF
TRBJ1-2	TRBV7-9	.	.	TGTGCCAGCAGCCCCCGGGTAAACTATGGCTACACCTTC	CASSPRVNYGYTF
TRBJ2-3	TRBV7-7	.	TRBD2	TGTGCCAGCAGCTTAGGACGCGGACTAGCAACAGATACGCAGTATTTT	CASSLGRGLATDTQYF
TRBJ2-2	TRBV9	.	TRBD1	TGTGCCAGCAGCGTTTGGACAGGGAACACCGGGGAGCTGTTTTTT	CASSVWTGNTGELFF
TRBJ1-1	TRBV6-5	medium-sized	.	TGTGCCAGCAGTTACACGGGAGAGCTAAACACTGAAGCTTTCTTT	CASSYTGELNTEAFF
TRBJ1-1	TRBV19	.	TRBD1	TGTGCCAGTAGTTCCAACAATTTGGGACAGGGAAACACTGAAGCTTTCTTT	CASSSNNLGQGNTEAFF
TRBJ2-7	TRBV5-1	.	TRBD1	TGCGCCAGCAGCTCTTTACAGGGGGGTCACGAGCAGTACTTC	CASSSLQGGHEQYF
TRBJ1-6	TRBV19	.	TRBD1	TGTGCCAGTACGGGGGGGACAGCTAATTCACCCCTCCACTTT	CASTGGTANSPLHF
TRBJ1-2	TRBV6-5	.	.	TGTGCCAGCAGCGAGACAAACTATGGCTACACCTTC	CASSETNYGYTF
TRBJ1-3	TRBV6-5	.	.	TGTGCCAGCAGTTACTCGGAGGGTTCTGGAAACACCATATATTTT	CASSYSEGSGNTIYF
TRBJ2-2	TRBV19	.	.	TGTGCCAGTAGTATAGGGCTTCTGAACACCGGGGAGCTGTTTTTT	CASSIGLLNTGELFF
TRBJ1-2	TRBV27	.	TRBD1	TGTGCCAGCAGTCACCGCGGGACAGGGTCGGGTGGCTACACCTTC	CASSHRGTGSGGYTF
TRBJ1-1	TRBV19	.	TRBD1	TGTGCCAGTAGTAGGGTCGGGACAGGGGCAGGAATGAACACTGAAGCTTTCTTT	CASSRVGTGAGMNTEAFF
TRBJ2-7	TRBV19	.	TRBD1	TGTGCCAGCAGGGGGCCCCTCTCCTACGAGCAGTACTTC	CASRGPLSYEQYF